Below are 30 T cell receptor beta chains sequenced from a single sample in a study of early T cells in non-severe SARS-CoV-2 infection. TCRdb fed the 5' RACE reads into MiXCR, producing one record per CDR3 protein. Among tens of thousands of distinct CDR3 sequences, roughly 5% were seen once, and the ten largest hold 25% to 30%. Sample: whole blood. These receptors all stem from an adult who was a healthcare worker with PCR-confirmed SARS-CoV-2 infection or an uninfected control (not recorded which).

This clonotype was seen many times. This chain connects TRBV6-5 to TRBJ1-5; 11 bases align to TRBD1. CDR1 and CDR2 from the germline V gene are MNHEY and SVGAGI. CDR3 length: 15 residues. J was trimmed by 3 bases and V by 6 bases; bases with no gene match: 4. CDR3 in DNA: TGTGCCAGCAGGGGGACAGGGGGACCCAATCAGCCCCAGCATTTT. Translating it yields CASRGTGGPNQPQHF.

In the case of this clonotype: One base away lies a much larger clone, so this may be a sequencing read error. The chain employs TRBV10-1 and TRBJ2-7, with 7 bases matching TRBD1. CDR1 is WNHNN and CDR2 is SYGVQD in the germline V gene (reference sequence). This CDR3 spans 14 amino acids. The CDR3 spells CATPTGTDSYKQYF. The CDR3 nucleotides are TGCGCCACCCCGACCGGGACAGACTCCTACAAGCAGTACTTC.

The CDR3 protein is CSAARQGYKKLFF. CDR3 coding DNA: TGCAGTGCGGCCCGACAGGGGTATAAAAAACTGTTTTTT. V and J are TRBV20-1 and TRBJ1-4, with TRBD1 matching 8 bases. Germline values: CDR1 DFQATT, CDR2 SNEGSKA (reference sequence). CDR3 length: 13 amino acids. The V and J ends lost 6 bases and 9 bases, in that order; junction bases with no gene match: 9.

This clonotype was seen ten or more times. The CDR3 sequence: CASTLGLGDNEQFF. The DNA of the CDR3 is TGTGCCAGCACCCTGGGACTAGGAGACAATGAGCAGTTCTTC. This chain connects TRBV6-1 to TRBJ2-1, with 8 nucleotides matching TRBD2. J lost 5 bases, V lost 7 bases, and 7 bases had no gene match. The CDR3 is 14 amino acids. The germline V gene encodes CDR1 MNHNS and CDR2 SASEGT.

The chain recombines TRBV7-2 with TRBJ2-5; no clear D. Looked up from germline, CDR1 is SGHTA and CDR2 is FQGNSA. There are 14 residues in the CDR3. V was pared by 0 bases and J by 5 bases, with 10 bases between. This CDR3 reads CASSLAAVGETQYF. The CDR3 region has the DNA TGTGCCAGCAGCTTAGCGGCGGTGGGGGAGACCCAGTACTTC.

This clonotype was counted many times. J is TRBJ2-7 and V is TRBV12-3 or TRBV12-4; D unclear. The CDR3 spans 14 residues. Trimming left V 4 bases short and J 3 bases short, with 13 bases between. The CDR3 reads CASSYPPRDYEQYF. For the CDR3, the DNA is TGTGCCAGCAGTTACCCACCGAGAGACTACGAGCAGTACTTC.

The chain combines TRBV6-5 with TRBJ1-4, with 9 bases aligning to TRBD1. The ends lost 6 bases at V and 7 bases at J; junction bases unmatched: 9. In germline, CDR1 is MNHEY, CDR2 SVGAGI. The CDR3 is 15 amino acids. Here the CDR3 reads CASSGTGTGSEKLFF. The DNA for the CDR3 is TGTGCCAGCAGCGGAACCGGGACAGGGAGTGAAAAACTGTTTTTT.

This clonotype has a count of ten or more. The CDR3, as DNA: TGTGCCAGCAGTTACTCCCCCAGGGACCCATCCTACGAGCAGTACTTC. This encodes CASSYSPRDPSYEQYF. The rearrangement joins TRBV6-5 to TRBJ2-7; either TRBD1 or TRBD2 may fit D (5 bases each). The CDR3 runs 16 residues. Trimming took 0 bases from V and 1 from J, leaving 13 bases between them. CDR1 and CDR2 (germline): MNHEY, SVGAGI.

In its sample, this clonotype was seen many times. The chain couples TRBV6-2 or TRBV6-3 to TRBJ1-1; D not resolved. The CDR3 runs to 15 residues. From germline, CDR1 is MNHEY and CDR2 SVGEGT. V was cut by 5 bases and J by 0 bases, with 13 bases left in between. The CDR3 loop reads CASSQGSVMNTEAFF. Written as DNA, the CDR3 is TGTGCCAGCAGTCAAGGGTCAGTCATGAACACTGAAGCTTTCTTT.

This chain connects TRBV3-1 to TRBJ2-7; D perhaps matches TRBD2 (5 bases). CDR1 and CDR2 from the germline V gene are LGHDT and YNNKEL (reference sequence). The CDR3 extends over 12 amino acids. Trimming cost V 1 base and J 7 bases, with 8 bases left between them. The CDR3 spells CASSQGRGEQYF. The CDR3 DNA is TGTGCCAGCAGCCAAGGACGGGGAGAGCAGTACTTC.

There are many counts of this clonotype. The V call is TRBV6-5, the J call TRBJ2-7, with D possibly being TRBD1 or TRBD2 (6 bases each). Per germline, CDR1 MNHEY and CDR2 SVGAGI. V lost 6 bases to trimming and J lost 5 bases, with 14 bases between them. CDR3 length: 13 amino acids. CDR3 DNA: TGTGCCAGCAGACGAGTAGGGGGGCACGAGCAGTACTTC. Translation gives CASRRVGGHEQYF.

This clonotype occurred many times. The CDR3 reads CSARLDRGPTDTQYF. CDR3 DNA sequence: TGCAGTGCTAGATTGGACAGGGGTCCAACAGATACGCAGTATTTT. The chain links TRBV20-1 to TRBJ2-3, with TRBD1 identical over 9 bases. Germline lookup yields CDR1 DFQATT and CDR2 SNEGSKA (reference sequence). The ends lost 2 bases at V and 3 bases at J; junction bases unmatched: 6. The CDR3 runs to 15 residues.

This clonotype has a count of ten or more. This sequence joins TRBV5-1 and TRBJ2-7, with 8 positions matching TRBD1. V lost 1 base to trimming and J lost 4 bases; unmatched junction nucleotides: 13. Germline CDR1 is SGHRS and CDR2 is YFSETQ. The CDR3 covers 17 residues. CDR3 DNA: TGCGCCAGCAGCTTGAGGATTGCGGCGACAGGGGTTTACGAGCAGTACTTC. Translation gives CASSLRIAATGVYEQYF.

The chain is built from TRBV2 and TRBJ2-5; tentative D call: TRBD1 (6 bases). The CDR3 runs to 13 residues. V lost 6 bases and J 2 bases, leaving 10 bases between the germline ends. Germline V CDR1 and CDR2: SNHLY, FYNNEI. The CDR3 DNA follows: TGTGCCAGCAGCCGACAGGTTCAAGAGACCCAGTACTTC. Its translation: CASSRQVQETQYF. Together with reference TRBV2 and TRBJ2-5, the CDR3 gives the full variable domain: EPEVTQTPSHQVTQMGQEVILRCVPISNHLYFYWYRQILGQKVEFLVSFYNNEISEKSEIFDDQFSVERPDGSNFTLKIRSTKLEDSAMYFCASSRQVQETQYFGPGTRLLVL.

This clonotype was picked up many times. This rearrangement joins TRBV20-1 to TRBJ2-3; 10 bases are a match to TRBD2. Per germline, CDR1 DFQATT and CDR2 SNEGSKA (reference sequence). This CDR3 region has 13 residues. With V trimmed by 7 bases and J by 6 bases, 7 bases remained unmatched. The CDR3 loop reads CSGSGGAGDTQYF. The DNA of the CDR3 is TGCAGTGGCAGCGGGGGGGCTGGGGATACGCAGTATTTT.

This clonotype was seen more than once but under ten times. CDR3: CASSLTATMAGELFF. The CDR3 nucleotides are TGTGCCAGCAGTTTAACCGCCACCATGGCCGGGGAGCTGTTTTTT. The chain uses TRBV12-3 or TRBV12-4 and TRBJ2-2, with D uncertain. Deletions cut 2 bases from V and 6 bases from J, with 13 bases between. The CDR3 consists of 15 residues.

This clonotype has ten or more counts. This sequence joins TRBV7-2 and TRBJ2-7, with D possibly called TRBD1 or TRBD2 (5 bases each). The CDR3 is 13 amino acids. Between the trimmed V and J ends, which lost 5 bases and 7 bases, there was a span of 15 bases. Germline CDR1 and CDR2: SGHTA and FQGNSA. The CDR3 DNA reads TGTGCCAGCAGCGTTTTCCGGGGCGCAGAGCAGTACTTC. Protein product: CASSVFRGAEQYF.

This sequence joins TRBV18 and TRBJ2-5; D uncertain. The germline V gene has CDR1 KGHSH and CDR2 LQKENI. V dropped 1 base and J dropped 5 bases, with 11 bases sitting between them. CDR3 length: 14 amino acids. The CDR3, as DNA: TGTGCCAGCTCACCACAATACTCGAAGGAGACCCAGTACTTC. Amino acid sequence: CASSPQYSKETQYF.

This clonotype has at least ten counts. The chain has TRBV27 and TRBJ2-6, with D unclear. The CDR3 spans 14 residues. Germline-derived CDR1 and CDR2 are MNHEY and SMNVEV (reference sequence). Trimming left V 8 bases short and J 0 bases short, with 8 bases between. Written as DNA, the CDR3 is TGTGCCAGCGCCTGGGGCTCTGGGGCCAACGTCCTGACTTTC. Its translation: CASAWGSGANVLTF.

The V and J genes are TRBV6-5 and TRBJ2-1; 11 nucleotides line up with TRBD2. This CDR3 has 15 residues. The germline gives CDR1 MNHEY, CDR2 SVGAGI. With 0 bases clipped from V and 10 bases from J, the junction kept 5 bases outside the gene matches. CDR3: CASSYSSGRAGEQFF. CDR3 DNA: TGTGCCAGCAGTTACTCTAGCGGGAGGGCGGGAGAGCAGTTCTTC.

This clonotype turned up a few times. This CDR3 reads CASSADRTTFHF. CDR3 nucleotides: TGTGCCAGCAGCGCTGACAGGACTACTTTCCACTTT. The gene calls are TRBV11-2 and TRBJ1-6; D is perhaps TRBD1 (6 bases). The germline CDR1 and CDR2 sequences are SGHAT and FQNNGV. V lost 5 bases and J lost 17, with 16 bases in between. This CDR3 contains 12 residues.

This clonotype was found many times. This rearrangement joins TRBV4-3 to TRBJ2-1; 15 bases map to TRBD2. Germline CDR1 reads LGHNA; CDR2 reads YSLEER. Germline trimming cut 5 bases from V and 9 bases from J; bases unmatched to any gene: 2. The CDR3 has 14 residues. Here the CDR3 reads CASSWTSGGVEQFF. CDR3 coding DNA: TGCGCCAGCAGCTGGACTAGCGGGGGGGTTGAGCAGTTCTTC.

This clonotype was seen a handful of times. The V gene is TRBV4-2, the J gene TRBJ2-2; 10 nucleotides match TRBD2. Germline V gene sequence: CDR1 LGHNA, CDR2 YNFKEQ. The V and J ends lost 0 bases and 0 bases, in that order; junction bases with no gene match: 4. The CDR3 extends over 18 amino acids. The CDR3 loop is CASSQDASGGSNTGELFF. CDR3 in DNA: TGTGCCAGCAGCCAAGATGCTAGCGGGGGCTCGAACACCGGGGAGCTGTTTTTT.

This clonotype was seen ten or more times. The chain joins TRBV6-1 to TRBJ1-4; 11 positions agree with TRBD1. V was pared by 6 bases and J by 12 bases, with 9 bases of the junction left unmatched. CDR3 size: 14 residues. The germline gives CDR1 MNHNS, CDR2 SASEGT. Here the CDR3 reads CASSAGTGGLELFF. For the CDR3, the DNA is TGTGCCAGCAGCGCCGGGACAGGGGGGCTGGAACTGTTTTTT.

This clonotype was counted only a few times. The genes are TRBV4-3 and TRBJ1-3, with D unresolved. Per germline, CDR1 LGHNA and CDR2 YSLEER. The CDR3 sequence is 14 residues long. Trimming stripped 4 bases from V and 4 bases from J, with 11 bases between. In nucleotides, the CDR3 is TGCGCCAGCAGCCGCGGAGCTAGCGGAAACACCATATATTTT. It translates to CASSRGASGNTIYF.

The chain couples TRBV11-2 to TRBJ2-1; D possibly uses TRBD1 or TRBD2 (5 bases each). The CDR3 consists of 15 residues. Trimming stripped 5 bases from V and 5 bases from J, with 16 bases between. Germline V gives CDR1 SGHAT, CDR2 FQNNGV. CDR3 DNA: TGTGCCAGCAGCCCACAGGCGGGCATGAACAATGAGCAGTTCTTC. It is translated as CASSPQAGMNNEQFF.

The rearrangement links TRBV4-2 to TRBJ1-6, with 12 bases matching TRBD1. The CDR3 extends over 17 amino acids. J lost 6 bases, V lost 1 base, and 4 bases had no gene match. Germline V gives CDR1 LGHNA, CDR2 YNFKEQ. This CDR3 reads CASSQAGQGAGNSPLHF. CDR3 nucleotide sequence: TGTGCCAGCAGCCAAGCGGGACAGGGGGCTGGTAATTCACCCCTCCACTTT.

This clonotype was counted ten times or more. The V call is TRBV6-6, the J call TRBJ1-6; D might be TRBD1 (6 bases). Germline V gene lookup returns CDR1 MNHNY and CDR2 SVGAGI (reference sequence). The CDR3 extends over 13 amino acids. Trimming took 7 bases from V and 11 from J, leaving 15 bases between them. DNA of the CDR3: TGTGCCAGCACCAAAAGTAGGGGGGCACCCCTCCACTTT. Protein product: CASTKSRGAPLHF.

This clonotype has at least ten counts. This chain uses TRBV10-3 with TRBJ2-1, with 11 bases that match TRBD2. Per germline, CDR1 ENHRY and CDR2 SYGVKD. Trimming removed 6 bases from V and 5 bases from J; junction bases left unmatched: 0. The CDR3 runs 13 residues. CDR3: CAIRGLADNEQFF. The CDR3 DNA sequence: TGTGCCATCAGGGGACTAGCGGACAATGAGCAGTTCTTC.

This clonotype has ten or more counts. The V call is TRBV6-2 or TRBV6-3, the J call TRBJ2-2; 9 positions match TRBD2. V dropped 2 bases and J dropped 7; count of bases not matched to a gene: 8. The CDR3 covers 16 residues. CDR1 and CDR2 (germline): MNHEY, SVGEGT. CDR3 in DNA: TGTGCCAGCAGTTACCCGGCGGGGGGGCTCGACGGGGAGCTGTTTTTT. Its translation is CASSYPAGGLDGELFF.